This paragraph reports one T cell receptor beta chain. Its target is unknown. The study ran its PCR with 60 Vbeta and 13 Jbeta primers. The method was immunoSEQ multiplex PCR; TCRdb's version includes in-frame clones alone and lacks a portion of them. The sample carries roughly 160,000 clones, roughly 76% recorded once. Germline lookup yields CDR1 SNHLY and CDR2 FYNNEI. This CDR3 contains 17 residues. V dropped 3 bases and J dropped 6 bases, with 21 bases sitting between them. This sample is part of a study of cytomegalovirus exposure and HLA in healthy donors. Study observations and caveats: Presence/absence analyses assumed roughly uniform sequencing depth across donors. Accurate prediction of most subjects' HLA-A and HLA-B alleles from TCR beta sequences was reported. TCR beta V- and J-gene trimming was later associated with a missense DCLRE1C variant.

This TCR derives from a male donor in good health and CMV-seronegative. The rearrangement joins TRBV2 to TRBJ1-5; a possible D gene is TRBD1 (6 bases). The sequencing input was PBMCs. The CDR3 sequence: CASSDRIVGGGGQPQHF. In DNA form, the CDR3 reads TGTGCCAGCAGTGATCGGATTGTGGGGGGGGGCGGTCAGCCCCAGCATTTT.